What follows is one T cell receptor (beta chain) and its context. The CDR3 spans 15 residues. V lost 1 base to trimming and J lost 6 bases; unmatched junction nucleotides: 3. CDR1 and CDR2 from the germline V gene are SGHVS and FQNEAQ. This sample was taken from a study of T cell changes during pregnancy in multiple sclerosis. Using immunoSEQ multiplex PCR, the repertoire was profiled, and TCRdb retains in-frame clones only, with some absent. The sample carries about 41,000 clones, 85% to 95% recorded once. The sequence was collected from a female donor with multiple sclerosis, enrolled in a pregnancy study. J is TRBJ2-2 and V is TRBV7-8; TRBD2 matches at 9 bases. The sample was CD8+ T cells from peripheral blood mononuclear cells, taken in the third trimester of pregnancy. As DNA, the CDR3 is TGTGCCAGCAGCTTAGTAGCGGGAGTCGCCGGGGAGCTGTTTTTT. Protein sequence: CASSLVAGVAGELFF.